This T cell receptor (beta chain) was sequenced in a study of shared clonotypes between healthy human individuals. Study results and caveats: Several donors held 5% to 5.5% of naive CD4 clonotypes in common. The donor pool, a small one, limited the genetic and exposure-history diversity represented. Generally, naive subsets (rather than memory subsets) showed larger estimated richness.

It was roughly 210 ng DNA, about 30,000 T cell genomes, that sorted-subset replicate PCRs used. Using immunoSEQ multiplex PCR, the repertoire was profiled, and TCRdb retains in-frame clones only, with some absent. This sample has around 2.1 million clones, with about 92% found just once. Naive CD8 cells lacked CD45RO, underwent positive selection for CCR7 and left out terminally differentiated effector memory CD45RA+ cells. Note on this clone: What it binds is unknown.

CDR1 is PRHDT and CDR2 is FYEKMQ in the germline V gene (reference sequence). The CDR3 runs 15 residues. The V and J ends lost 5 bases and 3 bases respectively, with 16 bases between them. Sequencing was performed on naive CD8+ T cells from PBMCs. The chain uses TRBV13 and TRBJ2-5, with D tentatively TRBD1 (5 bases). The sequence was collected from a man between 18 and 29 years old in good health. Some clones in this sample may be carry-over from other donors' samples. The CDR3 protein is CASSASRGREETQYF. CDR3 DNA: TGTGCCAGCAGCGCGAGTCGCGGCAGGGAAGAGACCCAGTACTTC. Full variable domain (missing parts from reference TRBV13 and TRBJ2-5): AAGVIQSPRHLIKEKRETATLKCYPIPRHDTVYWYQQGPGQDPQFLISFYEKMQSDKGSIPDRFSAQQFSDYHSELNMSSLELGDSALYFCASSASRGREETQYFGPGTRLLVL.